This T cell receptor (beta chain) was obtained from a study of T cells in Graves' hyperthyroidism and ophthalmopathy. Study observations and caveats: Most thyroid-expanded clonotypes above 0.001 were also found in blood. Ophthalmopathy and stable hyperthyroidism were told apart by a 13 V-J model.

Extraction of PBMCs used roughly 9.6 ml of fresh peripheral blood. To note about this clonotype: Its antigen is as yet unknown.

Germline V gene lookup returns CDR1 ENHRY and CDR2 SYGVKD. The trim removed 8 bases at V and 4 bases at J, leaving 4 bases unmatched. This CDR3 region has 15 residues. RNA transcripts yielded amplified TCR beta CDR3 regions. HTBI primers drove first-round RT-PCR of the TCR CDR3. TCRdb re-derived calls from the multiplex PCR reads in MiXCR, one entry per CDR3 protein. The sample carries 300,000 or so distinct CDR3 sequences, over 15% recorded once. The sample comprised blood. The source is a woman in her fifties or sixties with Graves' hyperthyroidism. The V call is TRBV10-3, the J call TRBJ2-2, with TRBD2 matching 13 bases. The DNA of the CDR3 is TGTGCCATCTCCGGGACTAGCGGGATCACCGGGGAGCTGTTTTTT. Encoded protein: CAISGTSGITGELFF.